This T cell receptor (beta chain) was found in a study of beta chain features in type 1 diabetes. Study-wide background: Examination of sorted cells across all samples involved around 100,000,000 cells.

Findings of the study overall: When Type 1 diabetes patients were examined, their TCRB CDR3s proved moderately but significantly shorter in all four CD4+ subsets. VDJ junctions sequenced from type 1 diabetes patients showed fewer insertions and more deletions. The influence of HLA type on TCRB rearrangement stayed undetermined.

On average, the one heparinised blood draw given by each donor was approximately 120 mL. This clone was counted between two and nine times. The antigen remains undetermined. As every portion of the isolated RNA was reverse transcribed, the sequencing read expressed TCRB transcripts. Measured with immunoSEQ multiplex PCR; TCRdb has only the in-frame clones, and not every one. The repertoire has approximately 600,000 clones, roughly 12% of them found once; the top ten carry more than 0.1%. Trimming shortened V by 2 bases and J by 5 bases, and 10 bases separated the two germline ends. This CDR3 is 14 amino acids long. CDR1 is MGHRA, CDR2 YSYEKL, per germline.

This sequence was found in a man in his thirties or forties with type 1 diabetes. Sample: naive CD4+ T cells from blood. The chain carries TRBV4-1 and TRBJ2-1, with D uncertain. The CDR3: CASSQWAGDNEQFF. Here the CDR3 DNA reads TGCGCCAGCAGCCAATGGGCTGGCGACAATGAGCAGTTCTTC.